The 30 T cell receptor beta chains given below trace back to one sample, sequenced in a study of regulatory T cells in long-lasting Graves disease. The TCR beta library used iRepertoire HTBI primers with Arm-PCR amplification of CDR3. TCRdb analysed the multiplex PCR reads with MiXCR anew, one entry per CDR3 protein. The sample yields roughly 500,000 distinct CDR3 sequences, approximately 15% seen once. The time point here: newly diagnosed GD, antithyroid drugs for less than 3 months. Construction of the TCR library relied on RNA isolated from PBMCs. The same specimen was also included in a second study, on T cells in Graves' hyperthyroidism and ophthalmopathy.

Sample: peripheral blood mononuclear cells (PBMCs), taken at new diagnosis, from a patient treated with antithyroid drugs. All receptors come from a man aged 25-45 years with Graves disease.

The table lists this clonotype with many counts. V gene TRBV5-1 combines with J gene TRBJ2-7, with 15 bases aligning to TRBD2. V gave up 4 bases and J gave up 5 bases; unmatched junction bases: 7. The CDR3 spans 16 residues. Germline V gene sequence: CDR1 SGHRS, CDR2 YFSETQ. CDR3 sequence: CASSPGLAGGINEQYF. The CDR3 nucleotides are TGCGCCAGCAGCCCGGGACTAGCGGGAGGAATCAACGAGCAGTACTTC.

This clonotype has a count of ten or more. The chain uses TRBV24-1 and TRBJ2-3; 9 positions agree with TRBD2. The germline gives CDR1 KGHDR, CDR2 SFDVKD. The CDR3 has 14 amino acids. V gave up 7 bases and J gave up 6 bases; unmatched junction bases: 7. Here the CDR3 reads CATRDTSGPDTQYF. CDR3 DNA: TGTGCCACCAGGGATACTAGCGGGCCGGATACGCAGTATTTT.

This clonotype came up many times. This chain links TRBV29-1 with TRBJ2-3; D ambiguous. Trimming pared 4 bases from V and 5 bases from J, leaving 10 bases between. The CDR3 runs to 12 residues. Germline V gene data show CDR1 as SQVTM and CDR2 as ANQGSEA. The CDR3 DNA reads TGCAGCGTTGCACTTGGGCTAGATACGCAGTATTTT. Residues: CSVALGLDTQYF.

In this sample, this clonotype turned up many times. CDR3 bases: TGTGCCAGCAGCTCCCAAGTAGGTGGTTCACCCCTCCACTTT. Protein sequence: CASSSQVGGSPLHF. The J gene is TRBJ1-6, the V gene TRBV5-5; D remains unclear. The CDR3 covers 14 residues. Between the trimmed V and J ends, which lost 3 bases and 9 bases, there was a span of 13 bases. CDR1 is SGHKS, CDR2 YYEKEE, per germline (reference sequence).

This clonotype was counted ten times or more. One junction end disagrees with the germline gene, perhaps due to a read error. The genes are TRBV5-1 and TRBJ1-1, with a weak D call TRBD1 (6 bases). The CDR3 contains 15 residues. Looked up from germline, CDR1 is SGHRS and CDR2 is YFSETQ. CDR3 in DNA: TGTGCCAGCAGCCCCCGAGAGGGGGGGGGCACTGAAGCTTTCTTT. It yields the protein CASSPREGGGTEAFF.

This clonotype showed up many times. At one end, the junction sequence differs from germline, possibly due to a read error. The chain employs TRBV5-1 and TRBJ2-7; 12 nucleotides agree with TRBD2. The CDR3 contains 16 residues. CDR1 and CDR2 from the germline V gene are SGHRS and YFSETQ. CDR3 loop: CASSHSTSGSSSEQYF. In nucleotides, the CDR3 is TGTGCCAGCAGCCACTCGACTAGCGGGAGTTCTAGCGAGCAGTACTTC.

The rearrangement links TRBV10-3 to TRBJ2-3; D perhaps matches TRBD2 (6 bases). Trimming cost V 5 bases and J 4 bases, with 16 bases left between them. Germline-derived CDR1 and CDR2 are ENHRY and SYGVKD. This CDR3 is built from 15 residues. CDR3 bases: TGTGCCATCAGTTTCGGGACTTCTTCGGCAGATACGCAGTATTTT. As protein: CAISFGTSSADTQYF.

This clonotype showed up many times. This chain connects TRBV11-2 to TRBJ2-7; D remains unclear. Germline values: CDR1 SGHAT, CDR2 FQNNGV. V gave up 3 bases and J gave up 0 bases, with 12 bases separating them. The CDR3 is 15 amino acids. The CDR3 reads CASSFGGPSSYEQYF. CDR3 sequence (DNA): TGTGCCAGCAGCTTCGGCGGTCCGAGCTCCTACGAGCAGTACTTC.

The J gene is TRBJ1-2, the V gene TRBV18; unclear D gene. The CDR3 covers 12 residues. The V gene's germline CDR1 is KGHSH and CDR2 LQKENI. The ends were cut back, 0 bases at V and 9 bases at J, with 8 bases in the middle. CDR3 coding DNA: TGTGCCAGCTCACCACCCGCCGTAAGCTACACCTTC. Translating gives CASSPPAVSYTF.

CDR3 DNA sequence: TGTGCCAGCATCCCGAATCAAGCGGGGGAGGGCCAAAATGAGCAGTTCTTC. Translated: CASIPNQAGEGQNEQFF. The rearrangement uses TRBV7-2 and TRBJ2-1, with TRBD2 identical over 8 bases. J lost 7 bases, V lost 7 bases, and 18 bases had no gene match. This CDR3 spans 17 amino acids. Germline lookup yields CDR1 SGHTA and CDR2 FQGNSA.

This clonotype was seen only a few times. This chain connects TRBV7-2 to TRBJ2-4; tentative D call: TRBD2 (7 bases). Germline lookup yields CDR1 SGHTA and CDR2 FQGNSA. The CDR3 is 18 amino acids. Trimming removed 5 bases from V and 9 bases from J, with 29 bases in between. The CDR3 here is CASSPTGGQGKGGGIQYF. Written as DNA, the CDR3 is TGTGCCAGCAGCCCGACCGGGGGGCAGGGTAAAGGCGGGGGCATTCAGTACTTC.

On this clonotype: An end of the junction does not agree with germline; a read error may underlie this. The gene calls are TRBV19 and TRBJ1-5; a possible D gene is TRBD1 (5 bases). The germline CDR1 and CDR2 sequences are LNHDA and SQIVND (reference sequence). This CDR3 comprises 13 residues. CDR3: CASTPGVQQLQHF. Written as DNA, the CDR3 is TGTGCCAGTACCCCGGGGGTCCAACAGCTCCAGCATTTT.

The chain employs TRBV6-1 and TRBJ2-5; TRBD2 aligns across 8 bases. This CDR3 spans 15 amino acids. The germline CDR1 and CDR2 sequences are MNHNS and SASEGT. J gave up 2 bases and V 6 bases, and 8 bases lay outside the gene matches. The CDR3, as DNA: TGTGCCAGCAGGCTCACTAGCGGAAGACAAGAGACCCAGTACTTC. This encodes CASRLTSGRQETQYF.

The rearrangement joins TRBV12-3 or TRBV12-4 to TRBJ2-7, with 7 bases aligning to TRBD1. V gave up 5 bases and J gave up 3 bases; unmatched junction bases: 10. The CDR3 covers 15 residues. CDR3 region: CASSHPRDSLYEQYF. CDR3 nucleotides: TGTGCCAGCAGTCACCCAAGGGACAGCCTCTACGAGCAGTACTTC.

This clonotype has ten or more counts. V and J are TRBV30 and TRBJ2-7; D could derive from TRBD1 or TRBD2 (6 bases each). Trimming removed 2 bases from V and 2 bases from J, with 7 bases in between. The germline V gene has CDR1 GTSNPN and CDR2 SVGIG (reference sequence). The CDR3 is made up of 12 amino acids. The CDR3 DNA follows: TGTGCCTGGAGTCGGGGGCCCTACGAGCAGTACTTC. Encoded protein: CAWSRGPYEQYF.

V usage is TRBV24-1 and J usage is TRBJ2-1; 12 bases align to TRBD2. The length of the CDR3 is 15 residues. Trimming removed 5 bases from V and 6 bases from J; junction bases left unmatched: 4. Per germline, CDR1 KGHDR and CDR2 SFDVKD. The CDR3 DNA follows: TGTGCCACCAGTGGCCAGACTAGCGGGAGCAATGAGCAGTTCTTC. Protein sequence: CATSGQTSGSNEQFF.

This chain connects TRBV9 to TRBJ2-4; D perhaps matches TRBD2 (7 bases). The length of the CDR3 is 13 residues. Trimming removed 3 bases at V and 9 bases at J, with 13 bases between. The V gene's germline CDR1 is SGDLS and CDR2 YYNGEE. The chain's CDR3 is CASSDGGASIQYF. The CDR3 nucleotides are TGTGCCAGCAGCGATGGGGGGGCCAGCATTCAGTACTTC.

The table lists this clonotype with many counts. The chain couples TRBV6-1 to TRBJ2-2; D ambiguous. Trimming removed 7 bases at V and 0 bases at J, with 9 bases between. The CDR3 runs to 14 residues. The germline V gene has CDR1 MNHNS and CDR2 SASEGT. The CDR3 nucleotides are TGTGCCAGCATTAGACGTTCGAACACCGGGGAGCTGTTTTTT. This encodes CASIRRSNTGELFF.

The sample holds many counts of this clonotype. This chain joins TRBV7-2 and TRBJ2-7, with D uncertain. The CDR3 is 14 amino acids. With 8 bases removed from V and 3 bases from J, the gap between germline ends came to 17 bases. The germline V gene has CDR1 SGHTA and CDR2 FQGNSA. CDR3 sequence reads: CASSTRFPDYEQYF. In DNA, the CDR3 is TGTGCCAGCTCTACCAGGTTCCCGGACTACGAGCAGTACTTC.

The chain couples TRBV19 to TRBJ2-2; no clear D gene. V was pared by 6 bases and J by 7 bases, with 15 bases between. The CDR3 consists of 14 residues. Germline assignment: CDR1 LNHDA and CDR2 SQIVND (reference sequence). CDR3 nucleotides: TGTGCCAGTAGCCCCCGTCGGCAAATCGGGGAGCTGTTTTTT. Amino acid sequence: CASSPRRQIGELFF.

The chain couples TRBV5-1 to TRBJ1-6, with 8 bases aligning to TRBD1. The V gene end was trimmed by 4 bases and the J gene end by 0 bases; junction bases not matched to a gene: 15. The CDR3 totals 20 residues. In germline, CDR1 is SGHRS, CDR2 YFSETQ. The CDR3 spells CASSPYRQGLSSSYNSPLHF. In nucleotides, the CDR3 is TGCGCCAGCAGCCCTTACCGACAGGGGCTATCGAGCTCCTATAATTCACCCCTCCACTTT.

This clonotype was detected a few times. V usage is TRBV7-9 and J usage is TRBJ1-1; weak D call: TRBD1 (6 bases). The germline gives CDR1 SEHNR, CDR2 FQNEAQ (reference sequence). The CDR3 spans 13 residues. V was cut by 3 bases and J by 4 bases, with 9 bases left in between. In DNA, the CDR3 is TGTGCCAGCAGCTTCACAGGGATCACTGAAGCTTTCTTT. Translated, it gives CASSFTGITEAFF.

Turning to this clonotype: A much larger clonotype is one base distant, so this may be a read error. V usage is TRBV6-5 and J usage is TRBJ2-1; D is unresolved. CDR1 and CDR2 from the germline V gene are MNHEY and SVGAGI. This CDR3 is built from 12 residues. The CDR3 region is CASSYLYNERFF. The CDR3 nucleotides are TGTGCCAGCAGTTACCTGTACAATGAGCGGTTCTTC.

This clonotype was detected many times. The V and J genes are TRBV6-9 and TRBJ2-1, with D unresolved. Looked up from germline, CDR1 is MNHGY and CDR2 is SVAAGI. The CDR3 extends over 14 amino acids. V was cut by 4 bases and J by 3 bases, with 10 bases left in between. CDR3 loop: CASSSVGGYNEQFF. CDR3 sequence (DNA): TGTGCCAGCAGTTCGGTAGGTGGCTACAATGAGCAGTTCTTC.

This clonotype came up many times. The rearrangement uses TRBV5-1 and TRBJ1-1; TRBD1 matches 7 bases. The junction had 2 bases not matched to a gene; V was cut back by 2 bases and J by 4 bases. This CDR3 has 13 residues. The germline gives CDR1 SGHRS, CDR2 YFSETQ. CDR3 in amino acids: CASSLEGATEAFF. The CDR3 DNA reads TGCGCCAGCAGCTTAGAGGGGGCCACTGAAGCTTTCTTT.

V usage is TRBV29-1 and J usage is TRBJ1-1, with TRBD1 identical over 7 bases. This CDR3 has 12 residues. Unmatched junction bases numbered 6, after V lost 7 bases and J lost 4 bases. Germline loops: CDR1 SQVTM, CDR2 ANQGSEA. The CDR3 coding sequence is TGCAGCGCGACAGGGTGGGGCACTGAAGCTTTCTTT. It yields the protein CSATGWGTEAFF.

Turning to this clonotype: A read error is likely, as this CDR3 ends without the conserved phenylalanine or tryptophan. The V gene is TRBV5-1, the J gene TRBJ2-1; 11 nucleotides match TRBD2. The CDR3 has 15 residues. With V trimmed by 3 bases and J by 3 bases, 2 bases remained unmatched. The germline V gene encodes CDR1 SGHRS and CDR2 YFSETQ. This CDR3 reads CASSSTSGSYNEQFL. In DNA, the CDR3 is TGCGCCAGCAGCTCCACTAGCGGGAGCTACAATGAGCAGTTCCTC.

This clonotype was detected ten times or more. The chain combines TRBV12-3 or TRBV12-4 with TRBJ2-1; D is possibly TRBD2 (6 bases). This CDR3 contains 16 residues. Trimming shortened V by 5 bases and J by 2 bases, and 16 bases separated the two germline ends. CDR3 in amino acids: CASSPTPGGPYNEQFF. The CDR3 DNA sequence: TGTGCCAGCAGTCCAACGCCCGGGGGTCCCTACAATGAGCAGTTCTTC.

Only one count was recorded for this clonotype. The rearrangement joins TRBV5-1 to TRBJ2-2; D call uncertain. The CDR3 extends over 14 amino acids. The V end lost 7 bases, the J end lost 2 bases, and 12 bases lay between the germline ends. CDR1 SGHRS and CDR2 YFSETQ come from the germline V gene. Here the CDR3 reads CASGYYSNTGELFF. The CDR3 DNA sequence: TGCGCCAGCGGCTACTATTCAAACACCGGGGAGCTGTTTTTT.

This clonotype was recorded many times. CDR3 protein: CASSVAGEVDTQYF. The CDR3 DNA reads as TGTGCCAGCAGCGTGGCGGGAGAGGTGGATACGCAGTATTTT. The chain carries TRBV9 and TRBJ2-3, with 7 bases matching TRBD2. Germline trimming cut 2 bases from V and 6 bases from J; bases unmatched to any gene: 6. Germline CDR1 is SGDLS and CDR2 is YYNGEE. The CDR3 has 14 amino acids. Together with reference TRBV9 and TRBJ2-3, the CDR3 gives the full variable domain: DSGVTQTPKHLITATGQRVTLRCSPRSGDLSVYWYQQSLDQGLQFLIQYYNGEERAKGNILERFSAQQFPDLHSELNLSSLELGDSALYFCASSVAGEVDTQYFGPGTRLTVL.